A selection of T cell receptor beta chains follows, all from one sample in a study of PD-L1 blockade in urothelial cancer. TCRdb keeps only in-frame clones here, not all; method: immunoSEQ multiplex PCR. The profile shows around 100,000 clones, around 85% of them singletons. Sequencing was performed on PBMCs, taken around atezolizumab (anti-PD-L1) treatment. Receptors originate from a man in his fifties or sixties with urothelial cancer. Each CDR3 is given with its conserved first and last residue. A D gene is named only where the DNA matches it firmly. Part of the rows lack a size; the others show once, few, many or a class for expanded clones.

size	D	V	J	CDR3	DNA
-	-	TRBV15	TRBJ2-7	CATSRNKGIAYEQYF	TGTGCCACCAGCAGGAATAAGGGGATTGCCTACGAGCAGTACTTC
-	-	TRBV29-1	TRBJ2-2	CSALTNTGELFF	TGCAGCGCCTTAACGAACACCGGGGAGCTGTTTTTT
-	-	TRBV7-9	TRBJ1-1	CASSSLYTEAFF	TGTGCCAGCAGTTCCCTGTACACTGAAGCTTTCTTT
-	-	TRBV9	TRBJ2-7	CASSVGIATNYEQYF	TGTGCCAGCAGCGTAGGTATAGCTACCAACTACGAGCAGTACTTC
once	TRBD2	TRBV29-1	TRBJ2-2	CSTLLAGERFSGELFF	TGCAGCACCTTACTAGCGGGAGAAAGGTTTTCCGGGGAGCTGTTTTTT
-	TRBD2	TRBV4-2	TRBJ2-7	CASSQAPSGRSQYEQYF	TGTGCCAGCAGCCAAGCCCCTAGCGGGAGGTCCCAGTACGAGCAGTACTTC
many	TRBD2	TRBV10-3	TRBJ2-5	CAISEHLAGEDQETQYF	TGTGCCATCAGTGAACATCTAGCGGGAGAGGACCAAGAGACCCAGTACTTC
few	TRBD1	TRBV9	TRBJ1-5	CASSVSGQGWEPQHF	TGTGCCAGCAGCGTAAGCGGACAGGGTTGGGAGCCCCAGCATTTT
-	-	TRBV18	TRBJ1-2	CASSPAGAGYTF	TGTGCCAGCTCACCGGCGGGTGCTGGCTACACCTTC
-	TRBD2	TRBV19	TRBJ2-1	CASTRGLAGVNEQFF	TGTGCCAGTACCCGTGGTCTAGCGGGAGTCAATGAGCAGTTCTTC
-	-	TRBV28	TRBJ2-5	CASSLSTQETQYF	TGTGCCAGCAGTTTAAGCACTCAAGAGACCCAGTACTTC
-	TRBD2	TRBV27	TRBJ2-7	CASSLKGTSSGRLHEQYF	TGTGCCAGCAGTTTAAAGGGTACGAGTAGCGGGAGGCTCCACGAGCAGTACTTC
once	-	TRBV5-1	TRBJ1-3	CASSLDGSGNTIYF	TGCGCCAGCAGCTTGGACGGCTCTGGAAACACCATATATTTT
-	-	TRBV20-1	TRBJ2-5	CSARRAETQYF	TGCAGTGCTAGGAGAGCGGAGACCCAGTACTTC
few	TRBD2	TRBV7-9	TRBJ2-1	CASSLTREAYNEQFF	TGTGCCAGCAGCTTAACGCGGGAGGCGTACAATGAGCAGTTCTTC
few	TRBD1	TRBV2	TRBJ2-7	CASNPGQSLYYEQYF	TGTGCCAGCAACCCGGGACAGAGCCTTTACTACGAGCAGTACTTC
-	-	TRBV2	TRBJ1-2	CASRGDAGGYTF	TGTGCCAGCAGGGGGGACGCGGGGGGCTACACCTTC
-	TRBD2	TRBV7-8	TRBJ2-3	CASMTSGTDTQYF	TGTGCCAGCATGACTAGCGGCACAGATACGCAGTATTTT
once	TRBD2	TRBV30	TRBJ2-3	CAGTRLAGITDTQYF	TGTGCCGGTACCAGACTAGCGGGGATCACAGATACGCAGTATTTT
-	-	TRBV6-5	TRBJ1-1	CASSYSGGMRYTEAFF	TGTGCCAGCAGTTACTCCGGGGGGATGCGTTACACTGAAGCTTTCTTT
-	-	TRBV4-2	TRBJ2-7	CASSQEGTPGGYEQYF	TGTGCCAGCAGCCAAGAAGGCACGCCCGGGGGCTACGAGCAGTACTTC
-	-	TRBV18	TRBJ1-5	CASSPQGNQPQHF	TGTGCCAGCTCACCCCAGGGGAATCAGCCCCAGCATTTT
-	-	TRBV5-6	TRBJ2-5	CASSFEKTQYF	TGTGCCAGCAGCTTCGAGAAGACCCAGTACTTC
-	-	TRBV28	TRBJ2-1	CASSLPQVDEQFF	TGTGCCAGCAGTTTACCCCAGGTGGATGAGCAGTTCTTC
-	-	TRBV10-3	TRBJ2-5	CAISESEGRETQYF	TGTGCCATCAGTGAGTCCGAGGGGAGGGAGACCCAGTACTTC
-	-	TRBV13	TRBJ2-3	CASSFFSGSSKADTQYF	TGTGCCAGCAGCTTTTTTTCCGGGAGCTCGAAGGCAGATACGCAGTATTTT
-	-	TRBV6-4	TRBJ1-2	CASSTFSGTNYGYTF	TGTGCCAGCAGTACTTTTTCCGGGACAAACTATGGCTACACCTTC
-	-	TRBV30	TRBJ2-6	CAWSRWEKANVLTF	TGTGCCTGGAGTCGGTGGGAGAAGGCCAACGTCCTGACTTTC
-	TRBD2	TRBV5-1	TRBJ2-1	CASSSPGTSGTSSYNEQFF	TGCGCCAGCAGCTCCCCCGGGACTAGCGGGACGAGCTCCTACAATGAGCAGTTCTTC
-	TRBD1	TRBV28	TRBJ2-5	CASSFPGGNEKTQYF	TGTGCCAGCAGTTTCCCAGGGGGAAACGAAAAGACCCAGTACTTC
-	-	TRBV7-9	TRBJ2-1	CASSPLGLAYNEQFF	TGTGCCAGCAGCCCGCTGGGACTGGCATACAATGAGCAGTTCTTC
-	-	TRBV5-1	TRBJ2-2	CASSSTGTTSGELFF	TGCGCCAGCAGCTCTACAGGGACTACCTCCGGGGAGCTGTTTTTT